This is a list of T cell receptor beta chains from one sample in a study of siplizumab effects on memory and regulatory T cells. The assay was immunoSEQ multiplex PCR, and TCRdb's table has in-frame clones only and misses some. The table shows 90,000 to 95,000 clones, with approximately 93% occurring only once. The sequenced sample consisted of CD8+ T cells sorted from blood. These receptors were obtained from a human donor in good health. The conserved cysteine and the conserved F or W are not part of the CDR3 here.

v_call	j_call	cdr3_aa
TRBV29-1	TRBJ2-1	SVEAPTNHNEQF
TRBV4-1	TRBJ2-1	ASKSRAGTYNEQF
TRBV28	TRBJ2-7	ASSERGLYEQY
TRBV5-6	TRBJ2-2	ASSPGLGLTGELF
TRBV25-1	TRBJ1-2	ASSDRDRGRANYGYT
TRBV7-9	TRBJ2-3	ASRDRSTDTQY
TRBV19	TRBJ1-1	ASTPVDGTPRGAF
TRBV19	TRBJ2-3	ASGEGGSTDTQY
TRBV4-1	TRBJ2-3	ASSQASGGDTQY
TRBV25-1	TRBJ2-7	ASSGRQASEKPYEQY
TRBV7-8	TRBJ1-2	ASSPTPGQGFYGYT
TRBV4-3	TRBJ2-2	ASSHSGTGELF
TRBV13	TRBJ2-7	ASSPEGTGAYEQY
TRBV5-1	TRBJ2-3	ASSPDGLAGTDTQY
TRBV30	TRBJ1-2	ACEGSGYT
TRBV27	TRBJ1-5	ASSLGLGLGNQPQH
TRBV11-3	TRBJ1-1	ASSFGQTEAF
TRBV7-9	TRBJ2-3	ASSPPESDTQY
TRBV19	TRBJ2-2	ASTPLGTAYTGELF
TRBV7-9	-	ASSLRESYEQY
TRBV19	TRBJ1-1	ASRPGAATEAF
TRBV7-9	TRBJ1-1	ATGGLMNTEAF
TRBV9	TRBJ1-2	ASRGQGGYT
TRBV5-1	TRBJ1-5	ASSLYGNSNQPQH
TRBV5-1	TRBJ1-2	ASSLGGESHPYGYT
TRBV13	TRBJ1-2	ASSLALSDRIYGYT
TRBV5-4	TRBJ1-1	ASSLLGENTEAF
TRBV7-3	TRBJ2-7	ASRQASSRSYEQY
TRBV5-4	TRBJ2-2	ASSPRPRELF
TRBV9	TRBJ2-2	ASSPGGTGLSGELF
TRBV7-9	TRBJ2-6	ASSLSDSGANVLT
TRBV2	TRBJ2-3	ASSSSGGAPYTDTQY
TRBV19	TRBJ2-7	ASSTLDRGDHEQY
TRBV9	TRBJ2-1	ASSPRGAGVTSEQF
TRBV7-9	TRBJ1-2	ASSLSGQDYGYT
TRBV5-6	TRBJ2-7	ASSFSYEQY
TRBV6-5	TRBJ1-2	ASSYLGQPRDGYT
TRBV5-6	TRBJ2-7	ASTQLPGQGSIEQY
TRBV6-6	TRBJ1-3	ASSSQGNTIY
TRBV27	-	ASSLRDKPYEQY
TRBV27	TRBJ2-7	ASRIQGAYEQY
TRBV4-2	TRBJ2-3	ASSQAPGTRTDTQY